This note documents a single TCR beta chain sequence. Method: immunoSEQ multiplex PCR; TCRdb's copy keeps in-frame clones and lacks some. The sample lists under 110,000 clones, roughly 84% seen once, with 1.2% to 1.5% in the top ten. This entry comes from a study of T cell responses to AZD1222 COVID-19 vaccine. Germline lookup yields CDR1 MNHEY and CDR2 SVGAGI. Trimming took off 6 bases at V and 4 bases at J, with 10 bases between the two ends. This CDR3 contains 13 residues. The receptor was derived from an adult in good health. The sample was peripheral blood, taken on day 0 of AZD1222 vaccination. The chain employs TRBV6-5 and TRBJ1-5; the D is unclear. In nucleotides, the CDR3 is TGTGCCAGCAGAACCGACTGGAATCAGCCCCAGCATTTT. It is translated as CASRTDWNQPQHF.